The 28 T cell receptor beta chains listed next were all sequenced from one sample in a study of blood T cell repertoires in COVID-19. Libraries were prepared by immunoSEQ multiplex PCR; TCRdb keeps only in-frame clonotypes and omits some of them. The repertoire includes about 260,000 clones, around 84% of them detected once, and around 4% sits in the top ten. Sequencing was done on a sample of peripheral blood. The source is a man in his fifties or sixties with acute or convalescent COVID-19.

Of note for this clone: One base away lies a much larger clone, so this may be a sequencing read error. This chain uses TRBV7-8 with TRBJ1-2; a weak D match, TRBD1 (5 bases). Germline CDR1 and CDR2: SGHVS and FQNEAQ. The V end lost 4 bases, the J end lost 5 bases, and 5 bases lay between the germline ends. The CDR3 consists of 11 residues. The CDR3 sequence: CASSSGYGYTF. The DNA for the CDR3 is TGTGCCAGCAGCTCAGGGTATGGCTACACCTTC.

V is TRBV19 and J is TRBJ2-3; unclear D gene. The germline V and J ends were trimmed by 6 bases and 2 bases, with 6 bases remaining between them. The V gene's germline CDR1 is LNHDA and CDR2 SQIVND (reference sequence). The CDR3 length is 12 residues. This CDR3 is CASSYFTDTQYF. CDR3 coding DNA: TGTGCCAGTAGCTACTTCACAGATACGCAGTATTTT.

The rearrangement links TRBV6-2 or TRBV6-3 to TRBJ2-1; tentatively, D is TRBD2 (5 bases). The germline V gene encodes CDR1 MNHEY and CDR2 SVGEGT. V was pared by 6 bases and J by 7 bases, with 13 bases between. The length of the CDR3 is 13 residues. Here the CDR3 DNA reads TGTGCCAGCAGCCCCGGACTGCCAAATGAGCAGTTCTTC. It encodes CASSPGLPNEQFF.

On this clone itself: The junction departs from germline at one end; a sequencing error may be responsible. The rearrangement joins TRBV5-6 to TRBJ2-2, with a weak D call TRBD2 (5 bases). The CDR3 is 13 residues long. Germline lookup yields CDR1 SGHDT and CDR2 YYEEEE. In DNA, the CDR3 is TGTGCCAGCAGTTTGGACTTTCCCGGGGAGCTGTTTTTT. Amino acid sequence: CASSLDFPGELFF.

The V and J genes are TRBV3-1 (or the pseudogene TRBV3-2) and TRBJ1-6; 7 nucleotides align to TRBD1. Germline trimming cut 6 bases from V and 6 bases from J; bases unmatched to any gene: 8. The germline CDR1 and CDR2 sequences are LGHDT and YNNKEL (reference sequence). The CDR3 is 15 residues long. The CDR3 loop reads CASRVQGSFNSPLHF. CDR3 DNA sequence: TGTGCCAGCAGGGTACAGGGGTCATTTAATTCACCCCTCCACTTT.

Here the CDR3 reads CASSQDPSSYGYTF. CDR3 DNA sequence: TGTGCCAGCAGCCAAGACCCCTCTAGCTATGGCTACACCTTC. V and J are TRBV4-2 and TRBJ1-2; D gene unclear. Germline loops: CDR1 LGHNA, CDR2 YNFKEQ. The V end lost 0 bases, the J end lost 4 bases, and 9 bases lay between the germline ends. The CDR3 covers 14 residues.

The CDR3 region is CASKGGPNSPLHF. The CDR3 nucleotides read TGTGCCAGTAAAGGAGGCCCTAATTCACCCCTCCACTTT. This rearrangement joins TRBV19 to TRBJ1-6; D remains ambiguous. The V end lost 7 bases, the J end lost 6 bases, and 10 bases lay between the germline ends. The CDR3 has 13 residues. CDR1 LNHDA and CDR2 SQIVND come from the germline V gene (reference sequence).

The V and J genes are TRBV6-2 or TRBV6-3 and TRBJ2-5; TRBD2 matches at 9 bases. Germline V CDR1 and CDR2: MNHEY, SVGEGT. Trimming took 4 bases from V and 4 from J; bases not matched to a gene: 1. The CDR3 has 13 residues. CDR3 bases: TGTGCCAGCAGTTTTAGCGGGGGAGAGACCCAGTACTTC. This encodes CASSFSGGETQYF.

The V gene is TRBV7-2, the J gene TRBJ2-1, with 8 bases aligning to TRBD1. V lost 4 bases, J lost 5 bases, and 7 bases stayed unmatched. The CDR3 extends over 15 amino acids. Germline V lookup: CDR1 SGHTA, CDR2 FQGNSA. CDR3 sequence: CASSWKAGGNNEQFF. The CDR3, as DNA: TGTGCCAGCAGCTGGAAGGCAGGGGGCAACAATGAGCAGTTCTTC.

V is TRBV3-1 (or the pseudogene TRBV3-2) and J is TRBJ2-2, with D unresolved. V lost 4 bases and J lost 4, with 16 bases in between. In germline, CDR1 is LGHDT, CDR2 YNNKEL (reference sequence). This CDR3 comprises 16 residues. The CDR3 spells CASSPARSHGTGELFF. The CDR3 nucleotides are TGTGCCAGCAGCCCTGCGAGGTCGCACGGCACCGGGGAGCTGTTTTTT.

The chain couples TRBV6-6 to TRBJ1-1, with D perhaps TRBD1 (5 bases). V was clipped by 6 bases and J by 3 bases, with 11 bases between them. Looked up from germline, CDR1 is MNHNY and CDR2 is SVGAGI (reference sequence). CDR3 length: 13 amino acids. CDR3 residues: CASRDRRDTEAFF. In DNA form, the CDR3 reads TGTGCCAGCAGGGATCGCAGGGACACTGAAGCTTTCTTT.

For the CDR3, the DNA is TGTGCCAGCAGTTACTCTTCTGGTGGGGCATTTGAGCAGTTCTTC. Residues: CASSYSSGGAFEQFF. This sequence joins TRBV6-5 and TRBJ2-1; a weak D match, TRBD1 (5 bases). V gave up 0 bases and J gave up 9 bases, with 15 bases separating them. The CDR3 totals 15 residues. The V gene's germline CDR1 is MNHEY and CDR2 SVGAGI.

The chain carries TRBV5-4 and TRBJ1-1; the match to TRBD1 covers 8 bases. Germline V CDR1 and CDR2: SGHNT, YYREEE (reference sequence). This CDR3 has 15 residues. V shed 4 bases, J shed 2 bases, and the junction held 7 bases outside the gene matches. DNA for the CDR3: TGTGCCAGCAGCCGACAAGGACAGGGTAACACTGAAGCTTTCTTT. It specifies CASSRQGQGNTEAFF.

This clone was found a few times. J is TRBJ2-3 and V is TRBV10-3; TRBD2 aligns across 12 bases. Germline CDR1 and CDR2: ENHRY and SYGVKD. This CDR3 spans 16 amino acids. Trimming at V came to 5 bases and at J to 0 bases, leaving 3 bases not matched to a gene. DNA of the CDR3: TGTGCCATCAGTACCGGGACTAGCGGGAGCACAGATACGCAGTATTTT. Translating it yields CAISTGTSGSTDTQYF.

The V call is TRBV28, the J call TRBJ2-7; the match to TRBD2 covers 11 bases. Germline trimming cut 6 bases from V and 4 bases from J; bases unmatched to any gene: 8. This CDR3 region has 15 residues. The germline V gene has CDR1 MDHEN and CDR2 SYDVKM. The CDR3 nucleotides read TGTGCCAGCAGACCCACTAGCGGGAGTCTATACGAGCAGTACTTC. Translated: CASRPTSGSLYEQYF.

V is TRBV20-1 and J is TRBJ1-6, with no clear D. The V end was cut by 3 bases, the J end by 10 bases, with 7 bases between. This CDR3 is built from 11 residues. Germline CDR1 reads DFQATT; CDR2 reads SNEGSKA (reference sequence). Here the CDR3 reads CSASSGSPLHF. The CDR3 DNA follows: TGCAGTGCTAGTAGCGGATCACCCCTCCACTTT.

The V gene is TRBV27, the J gene TRBJ1-6; TRBD1 agrees at 12 bases. V was clipped by 6 bases and J by 9 bases; unmatched bases: 3. The germline V gene encodes CDR1 MNHEY and CDR2 SMNVEV (reference sequence). The CDR3 runs to 14 residues. The CDR3 nucleotides are TGTGCCAGCAGCCGGGACAGGGGGCTTTCACCCCTCCACTTT. This encodes CASSRDRGLSPLHF.

The chain employs TRBV28 and TRBJ2-7; D is perhaps TRBD2 (6 bases). The V end lost 0 bases, the J end lost 0 bases, and 12 bases lay between the germline ends. The V gene's germline CDR1 is MDHEN and CDR2 SYDVKM. The CDR3 has 16 amino acids. For the CDR3, the DNA is TGTGCCAGCAGTTTATGGGGCGGGATGGTCTCCTACGAGCAGTACTTC. It translates to CASSLWGGMVSYEQYF.

The genes are TRBV9 and TRBJ1-4, with TRBD1 identical over 9 bases. J lost 8 bases, V lost 3 bases, and 5 bases had no gene match. CDR1 and CDR2 from the germline V gene are SGDLS and YYNGEE. The CDR3 covers 14 residues. The CDR3 region is CASSAGTGNEKLFF. CDR3 coding DNA: TGTGCCAGCAGCGCCGGGACAGGGAACGAAAAACTGTTTTTT.

This clone has just a few counts. The rearrangement uses TRBV3-1 (or the pseudogene TRBV3-2) and TRBJ2-7; D gene unclear. The V and J ends lost 0 bases and 0 bases respectively, with 9 bases between them. Per the germline V gene, CDR1 is LGHDT and CDR2 is YNNKEL (reference sequence). The CDR3 covers 15 residues. This CDR3 is CASSQDVVTSYEQYF. CDR3 bases: TGTGCCAGCAGCCAAGATGTAGTTACCTCCTACGAGCAGTACTTC.

CDR3 bases: TGTGCCATCTTCCCCGGGACAGGGGTCGCCGGGGAGCTGTTTTTT. Amino acids: CAIFPGTGVAGELFF. The J gene is TRBJ2-2, the V gene TRBV10-3, with TRBD1 matching 10 bases. The V gene end was trimmed by 8 bases and the J gene end by 6 bases; junction bases not matched to a gene: 9. The CDR3 length is 15 residues. The germline V gene encodes CDR1 ENHRY and CDR2 SYGVKD.

This sequence joins TRBV15 and TRBJ1-1; unclear D gene. Germline values: CDR1 LNHNV, CDR2 YYDKDF (reference sequence). Trimming took off 1 base at V and 8 bases at J, with 8 bases between the two ends. This CDR3 region has 12 residues. Here the CDR3 DNA reads TGTGCCACCAGCAGAGTAGGAGTAGAAGCTTTCTTT. It encodes CATSRVGVEAFF. Supplemented by reference TRBV15 and TRBJ1-1, the full variable domain reads DAMVIQNPRYQVTQFGKPVTLSCSQTLNHNVMYWYQQKSSQAPKLLFHYYDKDFNNEADTPDNFQSRRPNTSFCFLDIRSPGLGDTAMYLCATSRVGVEAFFGQGTRLTVV.

This CDR3 reads CASSRYGEGYEQYF. As DNA, the CDR3 is TGCGCCAGCAGTCGGTACGGGGAGGGATACGAGCAGTACTTC. This chain links TRBV10-2 with TRBJ2-7; 7 bases map to TRBD2. Looked up from germline, CDR1 is WSHSY and CDR2 is SAAADI. V was clipped by 5 bases and J by 4 bases; unmatched bases: 8. The length of the CDR3 is 14 residues.

V usage is TRBV25-1 and J usage is TRBJ2-7; maybe TRBD2 (6 bases). Per germline, CDR1 MGHDK and CDR2 SYGVNS. The CDR3 totals 13 residues. The V gene lost 6 bases and the J gene lost 6 bases, with 15 bases spanning the gap. The chain's CDR3 is CASRGPGLTEQYF. The CDR3 DNA reads TGTGCCAGCAGGGGACCGGGACTTACCGAGCAGTACTTC.

The chain joins TRBV19 to TRBJ1-2; 7 bases match TRBD1. Germline trimming cut 1 base from V and 8 bases from J; bases unmatched to any gene: 7. CDR1 is LNHDA, CDR2 SQIVND, per germline (reference sequence). The CDR3 length is 14 residues. CDR3 bases: TGTGCCAGTAGTATAGGCTCAGGGGGGAACGGCTACACCTTC. It is translated as CASSIGSGGNGYTF.

The DNA for the CDR3 is TGTGCCACACGGACAGGGGCGAACACTGAAGCTTTCTTT. Translating it yields CATRTGANTEAFF. This chain uses TRBV6-5 with TRBJ1-1, with TRBD1 identical over 9 bases. Germline V gene sequence: CDR1 MNHEY, CDR2 SVGAGI. This CDR3 has 13 residues. The trim removed 10 bases at V and 1 base at J, leaving 4 bases unmatched.

This clone was seen a few times. This sequence joins TRBV29-1 and TRBJ2-5; D is undetermined. The V gene's germline CDR1 is SQVTM and CDR2 ANQGSEA. The ends were cut back, 3 bases at V and 0 bases at J, with 11 bases in the middle. The CDR3 covers 14 residues. The chain's CDR3 is CSVDSRIYQETQYF. In nucleotides, the CDR3 is TGCAGCGTTGACAGCAGGATCTACCAAGAGACCCAGTACTTC.

The V and J genes are TRBV5-1 and TRBJ2-7; 7 bases match TRBD2. This CDR3 contains 13 residues. V trimming: 0 bases; J trimming: 6 bases; junction bases outside the gene matches: 3. Germline lookup yields CDR1 SGHRS and CDR2 YFSETQ. The CDR3 region is CASSLGREGEQYF. The DNA for the CDR3 is TGCGCCAGCAGCTTGGGGAGGGAGGGCGAGCAGTACTTC. Together with reference TRBV5-1 and TRBJ2-7, the CDR3 gives the full variable domain: KAGVTQTPRYLIKTRGQQVTLSCSPISGHRSVSWYQQTPGQGLQFLFEYFSETQRNKGNFPGRFSGRQFSNSRSEMNVSTLELGDSALYLCASSLGREGEQYFGPGTRLTVT.